The TCR beta chain under discussion was sequenced for a study of CD8 T cells in ankylosing spondylitis. Study-wide results and limits: CD8+ cells made up the disease-linked clones, which were relatively rare in peripheral blood. Disease-linked clones reportedly concentrated significantly in matched ankylosing spondylitis synovial fluid. A motif of roughly eight highly homologous TCR beta variants was seen as apparently characteristic of ankylosing spondylitis blood.

V lost 6 bases, J lost 0 bases, and 15 bases lay in between. The CDR3 sequence is 16 residues long. Germline V lookup: CDR1 MDHEN, CDR2 SYDVKM. Making the TCR beta libraries involved quantitative 5'-RACE with molecular barcodes. TCRdb ran MiXCR on the 5' RACE reads and lists one entry per CDR3 protein. In the table there are tens of thousands of distinct CDR3 sequences, over 5% of which are singletons. This clonotype was counted ten times or more. Its antigen is not known. The source of this sequence is a male donor with ankylosing spondylitis. Sample: synovial fluid, either unsorted or a sorted T cell fraction (not recorded which). This rearrangement joins TRBV28 to TRBJ2-1; D remains unclear. As DNA, the CDR3 is TGTGCCAGCAGGCCCTTCCCGGTGAGCTCCTACAATGAGCAGTTCTTC. It is translated as CASRPFPVSSYNEQFF.